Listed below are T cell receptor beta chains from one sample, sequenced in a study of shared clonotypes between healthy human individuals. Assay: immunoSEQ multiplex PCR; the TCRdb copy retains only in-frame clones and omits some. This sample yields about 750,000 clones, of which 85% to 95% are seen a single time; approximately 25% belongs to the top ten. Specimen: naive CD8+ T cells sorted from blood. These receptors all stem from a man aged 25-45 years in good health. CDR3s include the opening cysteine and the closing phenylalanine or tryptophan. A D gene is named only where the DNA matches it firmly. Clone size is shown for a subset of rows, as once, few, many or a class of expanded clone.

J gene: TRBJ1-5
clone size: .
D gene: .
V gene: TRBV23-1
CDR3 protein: CASSHSGGIRGDPRNQPQHF
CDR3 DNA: TGCGCCAGCAGTCATTCTGGGGGTATTAGGGGGGACCCACGCAATCAGCCCCAGCATTTT

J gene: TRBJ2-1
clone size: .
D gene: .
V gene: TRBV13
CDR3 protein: CASSLGLAYNEQFF
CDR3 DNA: TGTGCCAGCAGCTTAGGACTAGCCTACAATGAGCAGTTCTTC

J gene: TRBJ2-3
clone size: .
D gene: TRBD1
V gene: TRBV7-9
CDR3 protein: CASSPRDRSTDTQYF
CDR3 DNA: TGTGCCAGCAGCCCCCGGGACAGGTCCACAGATACGCAGTATTTT

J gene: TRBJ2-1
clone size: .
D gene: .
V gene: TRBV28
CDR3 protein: CASRPRVVNEQFF
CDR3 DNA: TGTGCCAGCCGGCCCAGGGTAGTGAATGAGCAGTTCTTC

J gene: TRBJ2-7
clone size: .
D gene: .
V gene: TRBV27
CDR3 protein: CASMTAYEQYF
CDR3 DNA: TGTGCCAGCATGACTGCCTACGAGCAGTACTTC

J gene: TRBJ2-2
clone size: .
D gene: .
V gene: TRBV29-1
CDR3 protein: CSVEDWASTGELFF
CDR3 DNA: TGCAGCGTTGAAGACTGGGCCTCGACCGGGGAGCTGTTTTTT

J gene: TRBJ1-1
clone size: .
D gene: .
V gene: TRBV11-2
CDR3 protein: CASSFGQAARLNTEAFF
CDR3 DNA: TGTGCCAGCAGCTTTGGGCAGGCAGCAAGGTTGAACACTGAAGCTTTCTTT

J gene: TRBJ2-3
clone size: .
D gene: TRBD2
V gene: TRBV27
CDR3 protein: CASSQLAGTDTQYF
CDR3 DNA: TGTGCCAGCAGTCAACTAGCGGGAACAGATACGCAGTATTTT

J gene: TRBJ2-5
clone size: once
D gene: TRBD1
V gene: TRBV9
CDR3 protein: CASSVEEGQLQETQYF
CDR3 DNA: TGTGCCAGCAGCGTAGAAGAGGGACAGCTCCAAGAGACCCAGTACTTC

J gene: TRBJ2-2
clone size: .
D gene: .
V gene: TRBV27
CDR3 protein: CASSFDNTGELFF
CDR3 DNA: TGTGCCAGCAGTTTTGATAACACCGGGGAGCTGTTTTTT

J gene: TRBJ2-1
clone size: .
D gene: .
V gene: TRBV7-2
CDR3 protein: CASSLVGGRREQFF
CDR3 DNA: TGTGCCAGCAGCTTAGTTGGGGGCCGGCGGGAGCAGTTCTTC

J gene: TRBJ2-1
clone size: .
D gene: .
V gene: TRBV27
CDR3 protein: CASSLFEAGYNEQFF
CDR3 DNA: TGTGCCAGCAGTTTGTTCGAGGCCGGCTACAATGAGCAGTTCTTC

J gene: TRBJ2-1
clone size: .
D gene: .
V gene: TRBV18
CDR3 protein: CASSPLRTGYNEQFF
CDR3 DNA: TGTGCCAGCTCACCACTAAGGACCGGATACAATGAGCAGTTCTTC

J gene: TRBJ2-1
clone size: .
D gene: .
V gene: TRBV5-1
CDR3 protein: CASSLWSGSYNEQFF
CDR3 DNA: TGCGCCAGCAGCTTGTGGTCTGGATCCTACAATGAGCAGTTCTTC

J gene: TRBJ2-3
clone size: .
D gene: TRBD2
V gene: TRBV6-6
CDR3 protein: CASSYPWGGAPDTQYF
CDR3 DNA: TGTGCCAGCAGTTACCCCTGGGGAGGGGCCCCAGATACGCAGTATTTT

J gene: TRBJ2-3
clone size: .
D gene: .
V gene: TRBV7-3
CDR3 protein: CASSLFPGGALDTQYF
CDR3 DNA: TGTGCCAGCAGCTTATTCCCAGGTGGGGCCTTAGATACGCAGTATTTT

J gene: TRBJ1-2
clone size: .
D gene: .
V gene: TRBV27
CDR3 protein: CATATAAKGYTF
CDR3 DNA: TGTGCCACTGCGACAGCTGCCAAGGGCTACACCTTC

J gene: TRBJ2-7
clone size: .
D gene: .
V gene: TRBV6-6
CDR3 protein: CASSSRGLEQYF
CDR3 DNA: TGTGCCAGCAGTTCCCGCGGGCTCGAGCAGTACTTC

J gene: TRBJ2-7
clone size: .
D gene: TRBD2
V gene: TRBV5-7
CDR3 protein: CASSLVTSGPYEQYF
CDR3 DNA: TGTGCCAGCAGCTTGGTTACTAGCGGGCCCTACGAGCAGTACTTC

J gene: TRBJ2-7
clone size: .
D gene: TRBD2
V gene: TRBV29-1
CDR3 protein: CSEEKGTSEPYEQYF
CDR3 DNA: TGCAGCGAAGAAAAGGGGACTAGCGAACCCTACGAGCAGTACTTC

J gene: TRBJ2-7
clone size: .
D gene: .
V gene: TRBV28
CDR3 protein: CASSLRIGTYSFEQYF
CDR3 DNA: TGTGCCAGCAGTTTAAGAATTGGGACATACAGCTTCGAGCAGTACTTC

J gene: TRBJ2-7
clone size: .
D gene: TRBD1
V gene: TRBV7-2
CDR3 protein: CASSLVGDRVSYEQYF
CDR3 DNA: TGTGCCAGCAGCTTAGTAGGGGACAGGGTATCCTACGAGCAGTACTTC

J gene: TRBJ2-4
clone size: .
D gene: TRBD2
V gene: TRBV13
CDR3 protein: CASSSGLAGAKNIQYF
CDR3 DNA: TGTGCCAGCAGCTCAGGACTAGCGGGAGCCAAAAACATTCAGTACTTC

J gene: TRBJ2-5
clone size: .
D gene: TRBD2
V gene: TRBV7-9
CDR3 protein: CASSSPLSGEAAQYF
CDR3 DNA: TGTGCCAGCAGCTCCCCCCTCAGCGGGGAGGCCGCCCAGTACTTC

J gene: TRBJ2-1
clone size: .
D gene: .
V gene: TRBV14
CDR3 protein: CASRADSYNEQFF
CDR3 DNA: TGTGCCAGCAGAGCGGATTCCTACAATGAGCAGTTCTTC

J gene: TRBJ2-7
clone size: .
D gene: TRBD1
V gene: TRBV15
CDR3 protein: CATSTIQGWYEQYF
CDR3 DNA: TGTGCCACCAGCACTATACAGGGGTGGTACGAGCAGTACTTC

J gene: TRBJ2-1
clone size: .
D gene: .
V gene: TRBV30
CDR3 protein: CAWDGGINNEQFF
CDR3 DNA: TGTGCCTGGGATGGAGGGATCAACAATGAGCAGTTCTTC

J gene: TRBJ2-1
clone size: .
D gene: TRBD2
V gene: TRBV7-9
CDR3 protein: CASSTLLADPTDEQFF
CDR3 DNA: TGTGCCAGCAGCACCTTACTAGCGGACCCAACCGATGAGCAGTTCTTC

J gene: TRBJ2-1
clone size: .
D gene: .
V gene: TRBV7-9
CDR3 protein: CASSLETGMTGEQFF
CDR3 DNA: TGTGCCAGCAGCTTAGAGACTGGAATGACGGGGGAGCAGTTCTTC

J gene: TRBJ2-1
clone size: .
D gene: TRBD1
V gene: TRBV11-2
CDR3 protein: CASSFEGAEKNEQFF
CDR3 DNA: TGTGCCAGCAGCTTCGAGGGGGCGGAAAAAAATGAGCAGTTCTTC

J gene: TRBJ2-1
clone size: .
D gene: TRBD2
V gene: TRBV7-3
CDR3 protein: CASSPSRVARGDEQFF
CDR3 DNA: TGTGCCAGCAGCCCCAGTCGGGTGGCGCGGGGGGATGAGCAGTTCTTC

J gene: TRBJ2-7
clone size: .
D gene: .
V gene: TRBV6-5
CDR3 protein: CASSYTGTYSYEQYF
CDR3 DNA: TGTGCCAGCAGTTACACAGGGACCTATTCCTACGAGCAGTACTTC

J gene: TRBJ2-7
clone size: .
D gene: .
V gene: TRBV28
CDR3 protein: CASRSGSEQYF
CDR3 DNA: TGTGCCAGCAGGTCGGGCTCGGAGCAGTACTTC

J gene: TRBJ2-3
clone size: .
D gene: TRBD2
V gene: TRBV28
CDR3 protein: CASSLTRGGGEANTDTQYF
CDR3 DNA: TGTGCCAGCAGCTTAACCAGAGGCGGGGGGGAGGCCAACACAGATACGCAGTATTTT

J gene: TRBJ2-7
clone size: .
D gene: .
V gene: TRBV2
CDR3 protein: CASRVQRYEQYF
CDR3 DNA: TGTGCCAGCAGGGTCCAGAGATACGAGCAGTACTTC

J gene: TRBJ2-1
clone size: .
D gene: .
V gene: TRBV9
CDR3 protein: CASSAGGGYNEQFF
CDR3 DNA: TGTGCCAGCAGCGCAGGAGGAGGGTACAATGAGCAGTTCTTC

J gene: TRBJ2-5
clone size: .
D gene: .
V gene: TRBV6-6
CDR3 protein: CASSWIVGETQYF
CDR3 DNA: TGTGCCAGCAGCTGGATCGTAGGAGAGACCCAGTACTTC

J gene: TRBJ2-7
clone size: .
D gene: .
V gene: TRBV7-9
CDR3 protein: CASSLDISYEQYF
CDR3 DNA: TGTGCCAGCAGCTTAGACATCTCCTACGAGCAGTACTTC

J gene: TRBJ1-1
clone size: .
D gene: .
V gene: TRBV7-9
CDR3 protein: CASSKGSIRNTEAFF
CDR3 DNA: TGTGCCAGCAGCAAGGGTAGCATTCGGAACACTGAAGCTTTCTTT

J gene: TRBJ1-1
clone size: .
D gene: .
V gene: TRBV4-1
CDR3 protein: CASSPRWRANTEAFF
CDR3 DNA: TGCGCCAGCAGCCCCCGTTGGAGGGCGAACACTGAAGCTTTCTTT

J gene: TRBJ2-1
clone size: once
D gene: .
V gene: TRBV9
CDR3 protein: CASSPFGGGHYNEQFF
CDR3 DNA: TGTGCCAGCAGCCCATTCGGAGGGGGACACTACAATGAGCAGTTCTTC

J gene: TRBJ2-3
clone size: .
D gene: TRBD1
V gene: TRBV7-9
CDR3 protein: CASSLLGQGFDADTQYF
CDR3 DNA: TGTGCCAGCAGCTTACTGGGACAGGGGTTTGATGCGGATACGCAGTATTTT

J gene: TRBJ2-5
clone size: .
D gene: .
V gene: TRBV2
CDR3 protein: CASTGRSLQETQYF
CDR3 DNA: TGTGCCAGCACTGGGCGGAGCTTGCAAGAGACCCAGTACTTC

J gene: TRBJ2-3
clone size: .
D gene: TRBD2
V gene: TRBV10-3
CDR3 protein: CAVGTSGREDTQYF
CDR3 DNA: TGTGCCGTCGGGACTAGCGGGAGGGAAGATACGCAGTATTTT

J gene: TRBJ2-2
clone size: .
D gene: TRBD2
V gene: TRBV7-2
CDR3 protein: CASSSRPSGRVGAGELFF
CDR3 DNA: TGTGCCAGCAGCTCCCGCCCTAGCGGGAGGGTTGGGGCCGGGGAGCTGTTTTTT

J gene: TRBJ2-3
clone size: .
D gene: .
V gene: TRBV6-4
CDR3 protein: CASSEAPGGDTQYF
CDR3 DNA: TGTGCCAGCAGTGAAGCCCCCGGGGGAGATACGCAGTATTTT

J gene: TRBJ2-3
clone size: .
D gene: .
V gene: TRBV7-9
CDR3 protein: CASSFPSTDTQYF
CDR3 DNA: TGTGCCAGCAGCTTTCCTAGCACAGATACGCAGTATTTT

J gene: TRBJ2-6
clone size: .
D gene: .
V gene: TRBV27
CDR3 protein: CASSRGANVLTF
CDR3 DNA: TGTGCCAGCAGTCGTGGGGCCAACGTCCTGACTTTC

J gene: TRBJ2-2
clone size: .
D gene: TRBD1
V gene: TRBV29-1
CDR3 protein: CSVGQSNTGELFF
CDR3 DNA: TGCAGCGTGGGACAGTCCAACACCGGGGAGCTGTTTTTT

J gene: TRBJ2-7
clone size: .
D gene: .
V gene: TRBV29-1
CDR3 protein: CSVYRADSYEQYF
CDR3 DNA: TGCAGCGTTTACCGGGCCGATTCCTACGAGCAGTACTTC

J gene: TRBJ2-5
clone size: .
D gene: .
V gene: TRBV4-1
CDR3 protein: CASSQPGGAVQETQYF
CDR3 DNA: TGCGCCAGCAGCCAACCCGGGGGAGCAGTGCAAGAGACCCAGTACTTC

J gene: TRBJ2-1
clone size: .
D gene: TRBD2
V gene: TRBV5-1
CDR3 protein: CASSPLAGGNYNEQFF
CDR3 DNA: TGCGCCAGCAGCCCCTTAGCGGGAGGAAACTACAATGAGCAGTTCTTC

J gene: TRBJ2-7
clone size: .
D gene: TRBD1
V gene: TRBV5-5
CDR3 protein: CASSLPGTGDPYEQYF
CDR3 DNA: TGTGCCAGCAGCTTACCCGGGACAGGGGATCCCTACGAGCAGTACTTC

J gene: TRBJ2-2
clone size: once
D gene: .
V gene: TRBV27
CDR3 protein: CASGVGTGELFF
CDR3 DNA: TGTGCCAGCGGCGTGGGCACCGGGGAGCTGTTTTTT

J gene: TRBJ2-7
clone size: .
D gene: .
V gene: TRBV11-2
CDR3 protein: CASSSLGYEQYF
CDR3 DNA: TGTGCCAGCAGCTCGCTAGGCTACGAGCAGTACTTC

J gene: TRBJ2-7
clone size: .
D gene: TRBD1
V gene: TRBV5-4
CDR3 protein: CASSSMGRDRTYEQYF
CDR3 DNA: TGTGCCAGCAGCTCCATGGGGCGGGACAGGACCTACGAGCAGTACTTC

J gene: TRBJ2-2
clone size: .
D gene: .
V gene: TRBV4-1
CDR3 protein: CASSQGAAAGELFF
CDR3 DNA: TGCGCCAGCAGCCAAGGAGCAGCGGCCGGGGAGCTGTTTTTT

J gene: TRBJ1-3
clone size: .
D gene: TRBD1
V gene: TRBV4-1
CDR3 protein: CASSQGTGGFYSGNTIYF
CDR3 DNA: TGCGCCAGCAGCCAAGGGACAGGGGGCTTCTACTCTGGAAACACCATATATTTT

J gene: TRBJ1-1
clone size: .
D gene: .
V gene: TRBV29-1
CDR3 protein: CSASKGWGGGHTEAFF
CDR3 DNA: TGCAGCGCCTCAAAAGGGTGGGGAGGTGGGCACACTGAAGCTTTCTTT